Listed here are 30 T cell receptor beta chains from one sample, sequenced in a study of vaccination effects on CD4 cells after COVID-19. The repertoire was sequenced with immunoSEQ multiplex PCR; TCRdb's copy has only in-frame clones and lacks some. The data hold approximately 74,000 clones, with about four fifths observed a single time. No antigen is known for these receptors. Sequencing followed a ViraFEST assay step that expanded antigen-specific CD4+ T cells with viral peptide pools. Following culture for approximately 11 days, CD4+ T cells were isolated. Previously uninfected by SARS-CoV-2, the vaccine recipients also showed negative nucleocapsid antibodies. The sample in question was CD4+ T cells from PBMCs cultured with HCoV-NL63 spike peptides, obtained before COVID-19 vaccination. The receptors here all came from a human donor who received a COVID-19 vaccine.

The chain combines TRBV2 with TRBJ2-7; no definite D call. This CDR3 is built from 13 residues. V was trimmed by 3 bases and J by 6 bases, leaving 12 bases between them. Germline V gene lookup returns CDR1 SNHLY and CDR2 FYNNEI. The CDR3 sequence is CASSDQMGFEQYV. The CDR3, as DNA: TGTGCCAGCAGTGATCAGATGGGATTCGAGCAGTACGTC.

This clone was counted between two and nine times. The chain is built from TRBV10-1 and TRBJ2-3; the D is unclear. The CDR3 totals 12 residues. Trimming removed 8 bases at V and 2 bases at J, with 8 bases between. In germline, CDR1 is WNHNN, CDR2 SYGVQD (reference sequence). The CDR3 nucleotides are TGCGCCAGCTCGGCGAACACAGATACGCAGTATTTT. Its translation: CASSANTDTQYF.

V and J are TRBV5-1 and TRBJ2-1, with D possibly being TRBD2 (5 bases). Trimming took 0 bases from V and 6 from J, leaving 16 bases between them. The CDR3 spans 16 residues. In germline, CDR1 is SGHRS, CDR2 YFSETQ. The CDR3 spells CASSLEGWRFSNEQFF. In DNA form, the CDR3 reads TGCGCCAGCAGCTTGGAAGGGTGGAGGTTTAGCAATGAGCAGTTCTTC.

The CDR3 sequence is CASSDSSGTYNEQFF. The CDR3 region has the DNA TGTGCCAGCAGTGATTCTAGCGGAACCTACAATGAGCAGTTCTTC. The chain carries TRBV3-1 (or the pseudogene TRBV3-2) and TRBJ2-1, with TRBD2 matching over 7 bases. The V and J ends lost 6 bases and 2 bases, in that order; junction bases with no gene match: 7. The CDR3 is 15 residues long. Looked up from germline, CDR1 is LGHDT and CDR2 is YNNKEL (reference sequence).

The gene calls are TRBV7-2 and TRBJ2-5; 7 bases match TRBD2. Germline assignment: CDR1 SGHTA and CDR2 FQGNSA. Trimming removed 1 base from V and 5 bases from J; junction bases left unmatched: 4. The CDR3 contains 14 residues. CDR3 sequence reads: CASSLVLGGETQYF. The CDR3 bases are TGTGCCAGCAGCTTAGTCCTCGGGGGGGAGACCCAGTACTTC.

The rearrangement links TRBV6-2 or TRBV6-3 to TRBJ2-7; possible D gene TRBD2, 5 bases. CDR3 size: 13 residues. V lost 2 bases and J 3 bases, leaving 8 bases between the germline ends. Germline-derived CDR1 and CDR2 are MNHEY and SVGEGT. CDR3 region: CASSYAGNYEQYV. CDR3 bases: TGTGCCAGCAGTTACGCCGGGAACTACGAGCAGTACGTC.

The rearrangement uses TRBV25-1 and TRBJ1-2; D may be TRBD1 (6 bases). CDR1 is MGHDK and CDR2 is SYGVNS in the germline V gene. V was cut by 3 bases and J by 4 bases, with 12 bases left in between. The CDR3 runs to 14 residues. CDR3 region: CASSDRGRGYGYTF. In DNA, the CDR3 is TGTGCCAGCAGTGACCGGGGCAGGGGCTATGGCTACACCTTC.

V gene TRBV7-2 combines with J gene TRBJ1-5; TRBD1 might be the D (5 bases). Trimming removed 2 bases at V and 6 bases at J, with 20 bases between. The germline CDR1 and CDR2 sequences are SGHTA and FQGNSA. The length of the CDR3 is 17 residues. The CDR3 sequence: CASSLYSGAYSSQPQHF. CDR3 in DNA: TGTGCCAGCAGCTTATACTCCGGGGCTTACTCGTCTCAGCCCCAGCATTTT. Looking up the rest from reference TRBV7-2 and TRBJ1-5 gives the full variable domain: GAGVSQSPSNKVTEKGKDVELRCDPISGHTALYWYRQSLGQGLEFLIYFQGNSAPDKSGLPSDRFSAERTGGSVSTLTIQRTQQEDSAVYLCASSLYSGAYSSQPQHFGDGTRLSIL.

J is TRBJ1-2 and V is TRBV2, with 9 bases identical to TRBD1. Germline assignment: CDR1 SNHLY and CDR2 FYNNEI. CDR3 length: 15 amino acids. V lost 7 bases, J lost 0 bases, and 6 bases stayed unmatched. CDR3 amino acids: CASKFGTGTNYGYTF. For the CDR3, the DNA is TGTGCCAGCAAATTCGGGACAGGGACTAACTATGGCTACACCTTC.

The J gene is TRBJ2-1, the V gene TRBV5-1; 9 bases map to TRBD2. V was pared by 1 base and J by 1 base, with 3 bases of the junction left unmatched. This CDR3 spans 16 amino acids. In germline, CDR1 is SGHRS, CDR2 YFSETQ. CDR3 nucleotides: TGCGCCAGCAGCTTGACAGCGGGGGGTTCCTACAATGAGCAGTTCTTC. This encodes CASSLTAGGSYNEQFF. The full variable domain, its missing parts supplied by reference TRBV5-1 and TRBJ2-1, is KAGVTQTPRYLIKTRGQQVTLSCSPISGHRSVSWYQQTPGQGLQFLFEYFSETQRNKGNFPGRFSGRQFSNSRSEMNVSTLELGDSALYLCASSLTAGGSYNEQFFGPGTRLTVL.

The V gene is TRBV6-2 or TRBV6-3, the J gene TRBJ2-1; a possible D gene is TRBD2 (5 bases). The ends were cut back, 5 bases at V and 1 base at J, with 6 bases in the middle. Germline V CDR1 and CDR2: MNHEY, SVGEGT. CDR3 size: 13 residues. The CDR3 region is CASSRTSYNEQFF. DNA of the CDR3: TGTGCCAGCAGTCGGACTTCCTACAATGAGCAGTTCTTC.

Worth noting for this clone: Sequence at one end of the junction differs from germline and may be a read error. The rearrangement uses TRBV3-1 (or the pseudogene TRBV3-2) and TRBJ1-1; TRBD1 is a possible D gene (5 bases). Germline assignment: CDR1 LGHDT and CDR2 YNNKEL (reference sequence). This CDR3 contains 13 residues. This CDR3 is CASSQAGNPEAFF. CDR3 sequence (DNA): TGTGCCAGCAGCCAAGCAGGGAACCCTGAAGCTTTCTTT.

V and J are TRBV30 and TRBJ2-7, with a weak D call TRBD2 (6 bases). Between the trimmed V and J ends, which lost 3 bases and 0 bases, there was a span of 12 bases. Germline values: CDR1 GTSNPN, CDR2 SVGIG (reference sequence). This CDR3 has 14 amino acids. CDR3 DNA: TGTGCCTGGAGCCGGGACTCAAACTCCTACGAGCAGTACGTC. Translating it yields CAWSRDSNSYEQYV.

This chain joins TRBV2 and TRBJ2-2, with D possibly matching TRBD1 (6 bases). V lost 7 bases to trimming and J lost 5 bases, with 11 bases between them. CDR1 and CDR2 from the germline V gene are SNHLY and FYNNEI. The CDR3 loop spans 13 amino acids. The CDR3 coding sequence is TGTGCCAGCAACCCCCAGGGGACCGGGGAGCTGTTTTTT. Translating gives CASNPQGTGELFF.

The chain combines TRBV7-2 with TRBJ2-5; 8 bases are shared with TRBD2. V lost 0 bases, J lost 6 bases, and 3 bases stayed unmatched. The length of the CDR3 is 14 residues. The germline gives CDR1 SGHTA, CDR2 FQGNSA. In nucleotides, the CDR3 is TGTGCCAGCAGCTTAGCGCGGGGGGCGAAGACCCAGTACTTC. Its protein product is CASSLARGAKTQYF. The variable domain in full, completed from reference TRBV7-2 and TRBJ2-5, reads GAGVSQSPSNKVTEKGKDVELRCDPISGHTALYWYRQSLGQGLEFLIYFQGNSAPDKSGLPSDRFSAERTGGSVSTLTIQRTQQEDSAVYLCASSLARGAKTQYFGPGTRLLVL.

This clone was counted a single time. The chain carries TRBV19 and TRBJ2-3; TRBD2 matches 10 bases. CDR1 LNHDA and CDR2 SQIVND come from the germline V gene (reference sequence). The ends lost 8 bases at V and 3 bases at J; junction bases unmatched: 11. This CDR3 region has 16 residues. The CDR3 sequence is CASSHTSGGATDTQYF. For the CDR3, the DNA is TGTGCCAGTTCCCATACAAGCGGGGGGGCGACAGATACGCAGTATTTT.

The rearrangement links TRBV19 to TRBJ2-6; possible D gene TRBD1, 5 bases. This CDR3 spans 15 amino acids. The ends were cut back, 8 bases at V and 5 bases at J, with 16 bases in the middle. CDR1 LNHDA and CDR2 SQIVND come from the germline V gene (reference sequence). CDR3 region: CASSLGAVRANVLTF. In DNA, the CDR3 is TGTGCCAGTTCCCTTGGGGCAGTCCGGGCCAACGTCCTGACTTTC.

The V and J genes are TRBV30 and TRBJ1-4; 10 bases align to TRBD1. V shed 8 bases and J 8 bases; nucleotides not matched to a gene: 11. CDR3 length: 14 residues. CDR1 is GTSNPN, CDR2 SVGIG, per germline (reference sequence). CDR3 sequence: CAGTDRGLREKLFF. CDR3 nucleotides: TGTGCCGGCACCGACAGGGGGCTGCGAGAAAAACTGTTTTTT.

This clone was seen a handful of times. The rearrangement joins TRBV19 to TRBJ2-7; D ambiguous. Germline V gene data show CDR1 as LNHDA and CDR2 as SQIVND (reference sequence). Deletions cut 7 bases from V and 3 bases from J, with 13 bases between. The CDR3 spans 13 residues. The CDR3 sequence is CASIRQVIYEQYV. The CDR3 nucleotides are TGTGCCAGTATTCGGCAAGTGATCTACGAGCAGTACGTC.

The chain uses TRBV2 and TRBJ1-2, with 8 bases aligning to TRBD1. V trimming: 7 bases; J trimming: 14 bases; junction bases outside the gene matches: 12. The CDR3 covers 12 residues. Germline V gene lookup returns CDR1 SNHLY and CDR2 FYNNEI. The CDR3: CASKGQVVGGTF. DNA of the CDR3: TGTGCCAGCAAGGGACAGGTAGTTGGTGGGACCTTC. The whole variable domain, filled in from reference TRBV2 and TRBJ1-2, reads EPEVTQTPSHQVTQMGQEVILRCVPISNHLYFYWYRQILGQKVEFLVSFYNNEISEKSEIFDDQFSVERPDGSNFTLKIRSTKLEDSAMYFCASKGQVVGGTFGSGTRLTVV.

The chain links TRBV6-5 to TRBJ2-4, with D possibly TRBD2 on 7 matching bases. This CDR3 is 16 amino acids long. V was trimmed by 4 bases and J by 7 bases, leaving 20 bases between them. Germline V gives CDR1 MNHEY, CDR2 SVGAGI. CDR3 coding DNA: TGTGCCAGCAGTTCCGACGGGGGGACATTCGAGAACATTCAGTACTTC. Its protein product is CASSSDGGTFENIQYF.

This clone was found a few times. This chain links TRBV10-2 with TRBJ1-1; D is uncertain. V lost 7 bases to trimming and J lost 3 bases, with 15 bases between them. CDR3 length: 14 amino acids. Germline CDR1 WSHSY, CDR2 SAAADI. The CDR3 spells CASTLTRRDTEAFF. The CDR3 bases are TGCGCCAGCACGTTAACACGGCGGGACACTGAAGCTTTCTTT.

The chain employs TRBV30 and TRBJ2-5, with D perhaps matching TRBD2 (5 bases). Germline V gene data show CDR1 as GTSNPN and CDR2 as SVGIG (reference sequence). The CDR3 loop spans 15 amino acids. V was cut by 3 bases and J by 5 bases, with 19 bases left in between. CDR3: CAWRALVRGGETQYF. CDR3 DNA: TGTGCCTGGAGAGCCCTCGTAAGAGGCGGGGAGACCCAGTACTTC.

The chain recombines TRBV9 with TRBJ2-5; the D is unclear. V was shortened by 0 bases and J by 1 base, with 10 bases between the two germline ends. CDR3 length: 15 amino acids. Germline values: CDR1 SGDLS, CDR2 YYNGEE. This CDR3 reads CASSVVSDTQETQYF. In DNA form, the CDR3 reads TGTGCCAGCAGCGTAGTGTCAGATACCCAAGAGACCCAGTACTTC. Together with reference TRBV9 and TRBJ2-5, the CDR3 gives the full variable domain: DSGVTQTPKHLITATGQRVTLRCSPRSGDLSVYWYQQSLDQGLQFLIQYYNGEERAKGNILERFSAQQFPDLHSELNLSSLELGDSALYFCASSVVSDTQETQYFGPGTRLLVL.

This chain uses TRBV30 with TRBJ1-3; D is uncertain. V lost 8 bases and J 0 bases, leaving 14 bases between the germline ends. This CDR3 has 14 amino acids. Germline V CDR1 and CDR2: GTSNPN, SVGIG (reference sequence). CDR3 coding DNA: TGTGCCCTCACGTTACAACTCTCTGGAAACACCATATATTTT. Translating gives CALTLQLSGNTIYF.

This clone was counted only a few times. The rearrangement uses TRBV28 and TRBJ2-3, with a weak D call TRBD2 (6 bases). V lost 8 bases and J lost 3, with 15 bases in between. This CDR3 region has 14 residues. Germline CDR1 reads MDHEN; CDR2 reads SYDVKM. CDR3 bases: TGTGCCAGCCAATCTTTGGGGGGAACAGATACGCAGTATTTT. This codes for CASQSLGGTDTQYF.

The CDR3 DNA reads TGTGCCAGTAGAAAACAGGGGGTAGGCAATCAGCCCCAGCATTTT. Its protein is CASRKQGVGNQPQHF. The rearrangement uses TRBV19 and TRBJ1-5; 8 bases line up with TRBD1. Germline values: CDR1 LNHDA, CDR2 SQIVND (reference sequence). The CDR3 loop spans 15 amino acids. Trimming cost V 6 bases and J 2 bases; bases outside gene matches: 6.

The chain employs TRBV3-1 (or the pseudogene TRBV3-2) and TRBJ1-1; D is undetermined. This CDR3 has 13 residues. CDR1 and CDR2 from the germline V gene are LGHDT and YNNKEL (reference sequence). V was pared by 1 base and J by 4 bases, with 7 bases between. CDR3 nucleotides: TGTGCCAGCAGCCAAGGGGTGCTCACTGAAGCTTTCTTT. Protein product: CASSQGVLTEAFF.

CDR3 sequence: CASSIETAQETQYF. The CDR3 region has the DNA TGTGCCAGTAGTATAGAAACAGCCCAAGAGACCCAGTACTTC. V is TRBV19 and J is TRBJ2-5; no clear D gene. V was cut by 0 bases and J by 1 base, with 6 bases left in between. Germline V lookup: CDR1 LNHDA, CDR2 SQIVND (reference sequence). The CDR3 is 14 amino acids.

CDR3 bases: TGTGCCAGCAGCCAAGGGACCCCGACGGGTTATAATTCACCCCTCCACTTT. This translates into CASSQGTPTGYNSPLHF. This chain uses TRBV3-1 (or the pseudogene TRBV3-2) with TRBJ1-6; no firm D call. Trimming shortened V by 1 base and J by 4 bases, and 14 bases separated the two germline ends. Per the germline V gene, CDR1 is LGHDT and CDR2 is YNNKEL (reference sequence). The CDR3 has 17 amino acids.